These 15 T cell receptor beta chains came from one sample sequenced in a study of shared clonotypes between healthy human individuals. Assay used: immunoSEQ multiplex PCR; TCRdb lists only in-frame clones, some missing. This sample has a few million clones, with around nine tenths found just once. The sequenced sample was naive CD4+ T cells sorted from blood. Specified subset: CD45RA+ positively selected. The receptors were gathered from a man aged 18 to 29 in good health.

The chain joins TRBV14 to TRBJ1-3; a possible D gene is TRBD1 (5 bases). There are 18 residues in the CDR3. Germline-derived CDR1 and CDR2 are SGHDN and FVKESK. Trimming cost V 4 bases and J 0 bases, with 19 bases left between them. The CDR3 spells CASSRTYEGLFSGNTIYF. For the CDR3, the DNA is TGTGCCAGCAGCCGGACTTATGAGGGGCTTTTCTCTGGAAACACCATATATTTT.

As for this clone: This same CDR3 is encoded by further DNA sequences in the sample. The chain combines TRBV19 with TRBJ1-2; D possibly corresponds to TRBD1 (5 bases). The CDR3 has 14 amino acids. The V end was cut by 4 bases, the J end by 0 bases, with 9 bases between. In germline, CDR1 is LNHDA, CDR2 SQIVND (reference sequence). CDR3 residues: CASSRTGTNYGYTF. CDR3 bases: TGTGCCAGTAGTAGAACAGGCACTAACTATGGCTACACCTTC.

The chain employs TRBV5-1 and TRBJ2-5, with D perhaps TRBD1 (5 bases). The J call may be mistaken, given a closer DNA end match to TRBJ2-7. This CDR3 region has 15 residues. Germline CDR1 is SGHRS and CDR2 is YFSETQ. The CDR3 protein is CASSGAAVSSYEQYF. The CDR3 nucleotides read TGCGCCAGCAGCGGGGCGGCGGTTAGCTCCTACGAGCAGTACTTC.

The chain links TRBV5-1 to TRBJ2-3; TRBD2 matches at 7 bases. Germline lookup yields CDR1 SGHRS and CDR2 YFSETQ. The CDR3 runs 15 residues. V trimming: 0 bases; J trimming: 2 bases; junction bases outside the gene matches: 3. The CDR3 loop reads CASSLGSGTTDTQYF. The CDR3 DNA reads as TGCGCCAGCAGCTTGGGAAGCGGGACCACAGATACGCAGTATTTT.

The V and J genes are TRBV27 and TRBJ1-5, with D perhaps matching TRBD1 (5 bases). CDR1 is MNHEY, CDR2 SMNVEV, per germline (reference sequence). V lost 0 bases, J lost 5 bases, and 11 bases lay in between. The CDR3 contains 15 residues. Written as DNA, the CDR3 is TGTGCCAGCAGTTTATCGCGGGGGTGGGATCAGCCCCAGCATTTT. Translation gives CASSLSRGWDQPQHF.

This chain links TRBV12-5 with TRBJ1-1; D is unclear. The CDR3 length is 12 residues. With 3 bases removed from V and 1 base from J, the gap between germline ends came to 3 bases. Looked up from germline, CDR1 is LGHNT and CDR2 is FRNRAP. CDR3 in DNA: TGTGCTAGTGGTTTAGGGAACACTGAAGCTTTCTTT. This codes for CASGLGNTEAFF.

V gene TRBV2 combines with J gene TRBJ1-5, with a possible D match to TRBD1 (5 bases). The CDR3 runs 15 residues. V lost 1 base and J 1 base, leaving 8 bases between the germline ends. The germline CDR1 and CDR2 sequences are SNHLY and FYNNEI. The DNA for the CDR3 is TGTGCCAGCAGTGAAGAGGAGGGGAGCAATCAGCCCCAGCATTTT. It translates to CASSEEEGSNQPQHF.

With respect to this clone: Other DNA sequences within the sample encode an identical CDR3. V usage is TRBV10-3 and J usage is TRBJ2-1; TRBD1 is a possible D gene (6 bases). Trimming stripped 8 bases from V and 9 bases from J, with 11 bases between. The length of the CDR3 is 11 residues. Germline V gene sequence: CDR1 ENHRY, CDR2 SYGVKD. In DNA, the CDR3 is TGTGCCATCTCGACAGGCGGTGAGCAGTTCTTC. Translation: CAISTGGEQFF.

This clone was counted between two and nine times. V usage is TRBV14 and J usage is TRBJ2-1, with TRBD1 as a possible D gene (6 bases). This CDR3 has 14 amino acids. From germline, CDR1 is SGHDN and CDR2 FVKESK. V was clipped by 3 bases and J by 4 bases, with 10 bases between them. The CDR3 here is CASSQGALYNEQFF. CDR3 coding DNA: TGTGCCAGCAGCCAGGGGGCCTTATACAATGAGCAGTTCTTC.

The V call is TRBV19, the J call TRBJ1-5; D may be TRBD1 (5 bases). Germline assignment: CDR1 LNHDA and CDR2 SQIVND (reference sequence). V was trimmed by 6 bases and J by 2 bases, leaving 17 bases between them. There are 16 residues in the CDR3. CDR3 in DNA: TGTGCCAGTAGCTCGATTAAGTCGGGGGGCAATCAGCCCCAGCATTTT. Residues: CASSSIKSGGNQPQHF.

The V call is TRBV6-1, the J call TRBJ2-7; tentative D call: TRBD1 (6 bases). V lost 11 bases and J lost 2, with 13 bases in between. This CDR3 comprises 12 residues. The germline V gene has CDR1 MNHNS and CDR2 SASEGT. DNA for the CDR3: TGTGCCGGAAGGACAGCCACCTACGAGCAGTACTTC. Protein sequence: CAGRTATYEQYF.

The chain joins TRBV19 to TRBJ2-1; 9 bases agree with TRBD2. The CDR3 has 16 amino acids. CDR1 is LNHDA, CDR2 SQIVND, per germline (reference sequence). With V trimmed by 3 bases and J by 4 bases, 7 bases remained unmatched. DNA for the CDR3: TGTGCCAGTAGTATGTCAGGACTAGCGCCTTACAATGAGCAGTTCTTC. It encodes CASSMSGLAPYNEQFF.

This chain connects TRBV19 to TRBJ2-2; the match to TRBD1 covers 9 bases. Germline V gives CDR1 LNHDA, CDR2 SQIVND (reference sequence). The trim removed 1 base at V and 4 bases at J, leaving 4 bases unmatched. The CDR3 has 16 residues. The CDR3 region is CASSIVGQGGTGELFF. CDR3 sequence (DNA): TGTGCCAGTAGTATAGTGGGACAGGGTGGCACCGGGGAGCTGTTTTTT.

CDR3 sequence (DNA): TGTGCCAGCAGTTTATCTCGGGACAGCTATGGCTACACCTTC. Translating it yields CASSLSRDSYGYTF. The gene calls are TRBV28 and TRBJ1-2; 7 bases are a match to TRBD1. Germline CDR1 reads MDHEN; CDR2 reads SYDVKM. With 1 base clipped from V and 4 bases from J, the junction kept 3 bases outside the gene matches. The CDR3 length is 14 residues.

The rearrangement joins TRBV11-2 to TRBJ1-5, with D maybe TRBD1 (6 bases). Trimming removed 1 base from V and 6 bases from J, with 13 bases in between. Germline assignment: CDR1 SGHAT and CDR2 FQNNGV. The CDR3 spans 15 residues. CDR3 sequence: CASSLAGGQGQPQHF. CDR3 DNA sequence: TGTGCCAGCAGCTTAGCTGGGGGGCAGGGTCAGCCCCAGCATTTT.